The 32 T cell receptor beta chains below were found in one sample sequenced in a study of human T cells and chemical hapten exposure. As to time point: patch test 3, about 24 weeks after DPC sensitization. Regarding treatment: therapeutic diphenylcyclopropenone sensitization with weekly scalp DPC. TCRdb re-called the RACE reads with MiXCR, one entry per CDR3 protein. The sample has roughly 200,000 distinct CDR3 sequences; approximately 24% are singletons. The sequenced sample was whole blood, obtained in connection with sensitization to the hapten diphenylcyclopropenone (DPC). Receptor source: a woman aged 40 to 50 with alopecia areata. Some clones in this sample may be carry-over from other donors' samples.

V usage is TRBV5-8 and J usage is TRBJ2-5, with 9 bases lining up with TRBD1. CDR3 length: 14 amino acids. V dropped 3 bases and J dropped 2; count of bases not matched to a gene: 2. Germline V CDR1 and CDR2: SGHTS, YDEGEE. The CDR3 sequence: CASSWGTGQETQYF. CDR3 sequence (DNA): TGTGCCAGCAGCTGGGGGACAGGGCAAGAGACCCAGTACTTC. Filled out from reference TRBV5-8 and TRBJ2-5, the complete variable domain reads EAGVTQSPTHLIKTRGQQATLRCSPISGHTSVYWYQQALGLGLQFLLWYDEGEERNRGNFPPRFSGRQFPNYSSELNVNALELEDSALYLCASSWGTGQETQYFGPGTRLLVL.

The rearrangement uses TRBV6-5 and TRBJ1-2; 9 bases align to TRBD1. Trimming removed 7 bases from V and 8 bases from J; junction bases left unmatched: 5. This CDR3 contains 12 residues. Germline V lookup: CDR1 MNHEY, CDR2 SVGAGI. The CDR3 is CASTTQGAGYTF. For the CDR3, the DNA is TGTGCCAGCACCACACAGGGGGCAGGCTACACCTTC.

Many counts were recorded for this clonotype. The genes are TRBV7-9 and TRBJ2-1; weak D call: TRBD2 (6 bases). The length of the CDR3 is 15 residues. Trimming left V 2 bases short and J 6 bases short, with 14 bases between. Germline values: CDR1 SEHNR, CDR2 FQNEAQ (reference sequence). CDR3 loop: CASSLSGSRGNEQFF. In DNA, the CDR3 is TGTGCCAGCAGCTTATCCGGGAGTCGAGGCAATGAGCAGTTCTTC.

V is TRBV29-1 and J is TRBJ2-3; D gene ambiguous. Germline V lookup: CDR1 SQVTM, CDR2 ANQGSEA. The CDR3 consists of 12 residues. V was cut by 4 bases and J by 4 bases, with 9 bases left in between. The CDR3 bases are TGCAGCGTTGGGGGTGGTCCAGATACGCAGTATTTT. It specifies CSVGGGPDTQYF.

This clonotype was detected only a few times. The chain carries TRBV28 and TRBJ1-1; TRBD1 matches at 7 bases. Trimming cost V 2 bases and J 10 bases; bases outside gene matches: 22. Germline CDR1 MDHEN, CDR2 SYDVKM. The CDR3 totals 18 residues. In DNA form, the CDR3 reads TGTGCCAGCAGTTTAGAGGGGGGGACAGCACGGAGGGGTAGCGGAGCTTTCTTT. It specifies CASSLEGGTARRGSGAFF.

This clonotype was seen only a few times. This chain connects TRBV7-9 to TRBJ2-5; D possibly corresponds to TRBD1 (7 bases). V lost 2 bases, J lost 5 bases, and 12 bases lay in between. Germline-derived CDR1 and CDR2 are SEHNR and FQNEAQ (reference sequence). This CDR3 is built from 14 residues. The CDR3 reads CASSLTTGRETQYF. CDR3 DNA: TGTGCCAGCAGCTTAACGACAGGGAGGGAGACCCAGTACTTC.

This clonotype was observed a handful of times. The chain joins TRBV4-1 to TRBJ2-5, with D hard to call. V lost 1 base, J lost 4 bases, and 16 bases lay in between. This CDR3 has 16 residues. Germline V gene data show CDR1 as MGHRA and CDR2 as YSYEKL. CDR3 sequence: CASSQAGRSSAETQYF. Written as DNA, the CDR3 is TGCGCCAGCAGCCAAGCCGGCCGCTCCAGCGCAGAGACCCAGTACTTC.

This clonotype was seen more than once but under ten times. This chain connects TRBV6-5 to TRBJ2-3; 7 positions match TRBD1. CDR1 and CDR2 from the germline V gene are MNHEY and SVGAGI. CDR3 length equals 14 residues. The V segment lost 6 bases and the J segment 2 bases; nucleotides outside the gene matches: 5. CDR3 amino acids: CASRRTGYTDTQYF. Here the CDR3 DNA reads TGTGCCAGCAGGAGGACAGGTTACACAGATACGCAGTATTTT.

The CDR3 bases are TGTGCCATCAGGGCCCTTCTAGCAAATGAGCAGTTCTTC. It yields the protein CAIRALLANEQFF. This sequence joins TRBV10-3 and TRBJ2-1, with a weak D call TRBD2 (5 bases). The V and J ends lost 6 bases and 7 bases respectively, with 13 bases between them. This CDR3 is 13 amino acids long. Germline-derived CDR1 and CDR2 are ENHRY and SYGVKD.

This clonotype has more than one count but fewer than ten. The genes are TRBV29-1 and TRBJ1-2; 7 positions match TRBD1. Trimming at V came to 3 bases and at J to 6 bases, leaving 7 bases not matched to a gene. Germline assignment: CDR1 SQVTM and CDR2 ANQGSEA. The CDR3 is 13 residues long. The CDR3, as DNA: TGCAGCGTTGACGTAGACAGGGCAGATGGCTACACCTTC. Residues: CSVDVDRADGYTF.

V is TRBV5-1 and J is TRBJ2-7; 14 bases line up with TRBD2. Germline V CDR1 and CDR2: SGHRS, YFSETQ. The CDR3 contains 16 residues. The trim removed 2 bases at V and 3 bases at J, leaving 4 bases unmatched. CDR3 residues: CASSLVGTSGSYEQYF. The CDR3 DNA sequence: TGCGCCAGCAGCTTAGTCGGGACTAGCGGGAGCTACGAGCAGTACTTC.

The chain is built from TRBV7-3 and TRBJ2-6; possibly TRBD1 or TRBD2 for D (6 bases each). Trimming pared 5 bases from V and 3 bases from J, leaving 14 bases between. The CDR3 runs 16 residues. Germline CDR1 reads SGHTA; CDR2 reads FQGTGA. CDR3 region: CASSPQGGFGANVLTF. CDR3 in DNA: TGTGCCAGCAGCCCACAGGGAGGTTTTGGGGCCAACGTCCTGACTTTC.

In this sample, this clonotype turned up once. This chain uses TRBV20-1 with TRBJ2-5; possible D gene TRBD1, 5 bases. There are 14 residues in the CDR3. V was clipped by 5 bases and J by 2 bases, with 15 bases between them. Germline V lookup: CDR1 DFQATT, CDR2 SNEGSKA (reference sequence). CDR3 region: CSASTALGQETQYF. The CDR3 DNA reads as TGCAGTGCTTCGACAGCCTTGGGGCAAGAGACCCAGTACTTC.

This clonotype was found a few times. The chain is built from TRBV7-9 and TRBJ2-1; the match to TRBD1 covers 9 bases. The trim removed 4 bases at V and 7 bases at J, leaving 8 bases unmatched. This CDR3 comprises 15 residues. Germline-derived CDR1 and CDR2 are SEHNR and FQNEAQ (reference sequence). The CDR3 nucleotides are TGTGCCAGCAGCTCCCGTGGGGACAGGGTTAATGAGCAGTTCTTC. Translation gives CASSSRGDRVNEQFF.

The rearrangement links TRBV7-8 to TRBJ2-7; D uncertain. The CDR3 is 15 residues long. V was trimmed by 2 bases and J by 3 bases, leaving 14 bases between them. CDR1 SGHVS and CDR2 FQNEAQ come from the germline V gene. The chain's CDR3 is CASSLLERVGYEQYF. The DNA for the CDR3 is TGTGCCAGCAGCTTACTGGAAAGGGTCGGCTACGAGCAGTACTTC.

Only a few counts were recorded for this clonotype. The rearrangement links TRBV2 to TRBJ2-5, with D maybe TRBD2 (6 bases). CDR3 length equals 16 residues. The V end was cut by 10 bases, the J end by 4 bases, with 25 bases between. CDR1 and CDR2 from the germline V gene are SNHLY and FYNNEI. Here the CDR3 reads CAIRKEEGVAGETQYF. DNA of the CDR3: TGTGCCATTCGCAAGGAGGAGGGAGTTGCCGGAGAGACCCAGTACTTC.

The V call is TRBV5-1, the J call TRBJ2-5; D uncertain. V lost 4 bases and J 1 base, leaving 5 bases between the germline ends. Per the germline V gene, CDR1 is SGHRS and CDR2 is YFSETQ. This CDR3 region has 12 residues. CDR3 protein: CASSGGQETQYF. CDR3 bases: TGCGCCAGCAGCGGCGGCCAAGAGACCCAGTACTTC.

The chain uses TRBV7-8 and TRBJ2-1, with 10 bases fitting TRBD2. Germline V CDR1 and CDR2: SGHVS, FQNEAQ. The CDR3 is 15 residues long. Losses at the gene ends were 8 bases for V and 3 bases for J; bases not matched to a gene: 7. DNA for the CDR3: TGTGCCAGCGGACCTCGGACTAGCGGCTACAATGAGCAGTTCTTC. This encodes CASGPRTSGYNEQFF.

The chain joins TRBV20-1 to TRBJ2-1; D not resolved. Trimming removed 5 bases from V and 4 bases from J, with 3 bases in between. The CDR3 sequence is 10 residues long. The germline V gene encodes CDR1 DFQATT and CDR2 SNEGSKA (reference sequence). The CDR3 sequence: CSAGYNEQFF. CDR3 DNA: TGCAGTGCTGGATACAATGAGCAGTTCTTC.

The chain is built from TRBV20-1 and TRBJ2-7; 9 bases agree with TRBD2. Germline loops: CDR1 DFQATT, CDR2 SNEGSKA (reference sequence). V lost 3 bases, J lost 2 bases, and 8 bases stayed unmatched. The CDR3 covers 15 residues. Written as DNA, the CDR3 is TGCAGTGCTAGTCTCTCGGCGGGAGGGACCTACGAGCAGTACTTC. This gives the protein CSASLSAGGTYEQYF.

The chain carries TRBV11-2 and TRBJ2-7; D is possibly TRBD1 (6 bases). V was cut by 5 bases and J by 0 bases, with 8 bases left in between. Per germline, CDR1 SGHAT and CDR2 FQNNGV. The CDR3 is made up of 13 amino acids. The CDR3 here is CASSVRGSYEQYF. DNA of the CDR3: TGTGCCAGCAGCGTCAGGGGCTCCTACGAGCAGTACTTC.

This chain connects TRBV9 to TRBJ1-5; no definite D call. This CDR3 spans 15 amino acids. Trimming shortened V by 0 bases and J by 2 bases, and 9 bases separated the two germline ends. Germline V CDR1 and CDR2: SGDLS, YYNGEE. The CDR3 DNA reads TGTGCCAGCAGCGTAGGAGGACGCGGCAATCAGCCCCAGCATTTT. Translation: CASSVGGRGNQPQHF.

V usage is TRBV5-1 and J usage is TRBJ1-1; 9 bases match TRBD1. Per the germline V gene, CDR1 is SGHRS and CDR2 is YFSETQ. The junction had 11 bases not matched to a gene; V was cut back by 4 bases and J by 4 bases. The CDR3 is made up of 16 amino acids. CDR3 DNA: TGCGCCAGCAGCGAGATGACAGGGGGTAGGGGCACTGAAGCTTTCTTT. The encoded protein is CASSEMTGGRGTEAFF.

The chain couples TRBV20-1 to TRBJ2-3, with 13 bases aligning to TRBD2. V shed 5 bases and J 0 bases; nucleotides not matched to a gene: 14. Germline assignment: CDR1 DFQATT and CDR2 SNEGSKA (reference sequence). CDR3 length: 19 amino acids. The CDR3 DNA reads TGCAGTGCTGATAACCGACTAGCGGGAGGCTCCATTAGCACAGATACGCAGTATTTT. Translation: CSADNRLAGGSISTDTQYF.

This clonotype was seen a few times. CDR3 residues: CAWGRQENTEAFF. The DNA for the CDR3 is TGTGCCTGGGGCAGACAGGAAAACACTGAAGCTTTCTTT. This sequence joins TRBV30 and TRBJ1-1, with TRBD1 as a possible D gene (6 bases). There are 13 residues in the CDR3. The germline V gene has CDR1 GTSNPN and CDR2 SVGIG (reference sequence). Trimming removed 5 bases from V and 2 bases from J, with 12 bases in between.

The chain links TRBV5-1 to TRBJ1-2; the match to TRBD1 covers 7 bases. In germline, CDR1 is SGHRS, CDR2 YFSETQ. Trimming took 2 bases from V and 6 from J; bases not matched to a gene: 7. The CDR3 runs to 14 residues. The CDR3 is CASSLNRGADGYTF. The CDR3 bases are TGCGCCAGCAGCTTAAACAGGGGTGCGGATGGCTACACCTTC.

This clonotype was seen a single time. CDR3 region: CASSVVGGSGETQYF. As DNA, the CDR3 is TGTGCCAGCAGCGTAGTAGGGGGCTCGGGGGAGACCCAGTACTTC. The chain combines TRBV9 with TRBJ2-5; 7 nucleotides line up with TRBD1. V shed 0 bases, J shed 5 bases, and the junction held 7 bases outside the gene matches. The germline CDR1 and CDR2 sequences are SGDLS and YYNGEE. This CDR3 contains 15 residues.

The gene calls are TRBV20-1 and TRBJ1-2; D may be TRBD1 (5 bases). The CDR3 is 12 residues long. Trimming removed 5 bases from V and 6 bases from J, with 13 bases in between. Germline assignment: CDR1 DFQATT and CDR2 SNEGSKA (reference sequence). CDR3 region: CSARPRQHGYTF. The CDR3 DNA is TGCAGTGCTCGCCCCAGACAGCATGGCTACACCTTC.

This clonotype was counted ten times or more. The chain has TRBV28 and TRBJ2-1; D uncertain. The CDR3 extends over 14 amino acids. In germline, CDR1 is MDHEN, CDR2 SYDVKM. Trimming removed 5 bases from V and 9 bases from J, with 17 bases in between. The chain's CDR3 is CASSPGQVWGEQFF. The CDR3 coding sequence is TGTGCCAGCAGTCCCGGCCAGGTCTGGGGTGAGCAGTTCTTC.

For this clonotype: It may be a read error: a sequence one base away is much more abundant. The chain couples TRBV6-2 or TRBV6-3 to TRBJ2-7; 11 nucleotides match TRBD2. This CDR3 has 14 residues. After removal of 6 bases from V and 7 bases from J, the junction contained 8 bases not matched to a gene. Germline assignment: CDR1 MNHEY and CDR2 SVGEGT. The CDR3 region is CASRVGLAEEEQYF. The CDR3 DNA sequence: TGTGCCAGCAGAGTGGGACTAGCGGAAGAAGAGCAGTACTTC.

This clonotype was counted a few times. The V gene is TRBV27, the J gene TRBJ2-7, with 7 positions matching TRBD1. The CDR3 extends over 14 amino acids. Losses at the gene ends were 7 bases for V and 4 bases for J; bases not matched to a gene: 10. Germline V CDR1 and CDR2: MNHEY, SMNVEV (reference sequence). This CDR3 is CASTSSRGSYEQYF. CDR3 nucleotide sequence: TGTGCCAGCACCTCGTCCAGGGGGAGTTACGAGCAGTACTTC.

This clonotype was seen a few times. This chain connects TRBV15 to TRBJ2-1; a weak D match, TRBD2 (6 bases). The CDR3 consists of 16 residues. The germline gives CDR1 LNHNV, CDR2 YYDKDF (reference sequence). Trimming removed 0 bases at V and 10 bases at J, with 19 bases between. The CDR3, as DNA: TGTGCCACCAGCAGAGACGCCCGGGGACTCCCAGGGGAGCAGTTCTTC. Amino acid sequence: CATSRDARGLPGEQFF.